Listed below are T cell receptor beta chains from one sample, sequenced in a study of CD8+ T cells in alopecia areata. Assay used: immunoSEQ multiplex PCR; TCRdb lists only in-frame clones, some missing. The table lists 150,000 or so clones, around 47% of them singletons. Sample: CD4+ T cells sorted from blood. The source is a human donor with alopecia areata. Both conserved end residues are part of each CDR3. D genes are given only for firm matches. Part of the rows lack a size; the others show once, few, many or a class for expanded clones.

len: 15; v_gene: TRBV27; abundance: .; j_gene: TRBJ2-3; d_gene: TRBD2; CDR3nt: TGTGCCAGCGAAAGGGCGGGAGGGAACACAGATACGCAGTATTTT; CDR3aa: CASERAGGNTDTQYF
len: 14; v_gene: TRBV7-9; abundance: .; j_gene: TRBJ1-2; d_gene: TRBD1; CDR3nt: TGTGCCAGCAGCTTGGTTTCTGGGACAGGAGGCTACACCTTC; CDR3aa: CASSLVSGTGGYTF
len: 16; v_gene: TRBV29-1; abundance: .; j_gene: TRBJ2-3; d_gene: TRBD2; CDR3nt: TGCAGCGTCCTAGGACTAGCGGACAGTCGCACAGATACGCAGTATTTT; CDR3aa: CSVLGLADSRTDTQYF
len: 12; v_gene: TRBV28; abundance: .; j_gene: TRBJ1-2; d_gene: TRBD1; CDR3nt: TGTGCCAGCAGCCAGACAGGGGTTGGCTACACCTTC; CDR3aa: CASSQTGVGYTF
len: 15; v_gene: TRBV6-5; abundance: .; j_gene: TRBJ1-5; d_gene: TRBD1; CDR3nt: TGTGCCAGCAGTTGGGACAGGACAGGCTCGCAGCCCCAGCATTTT; CDR3aa: CASSWDRTGSQPQHF
len: 15; v_gene: TRBV7-9; abundance: few; j_gene: TRBJ2-4; d_gene: .; CDR3nt: TGTGCCAGCAGCTCCGGACTGGATGGGGAAAACATTCAGTACTTC; CDR3aa: CASSSGLDGENIQYF
len: 14; v_gene: TRBV27; abundance: .; j_gene: TRBJ2-7; d_gene: .; CDR3nt: TGTGCCAGCAGTCTACGAGAAGGGGCCTACGAGCAGTACTTC; CDR3aa: CASSLREGAYEQYF
len: 16; v_gene: TRBV29-1; abundance: .; j_gene: TRBJ2-1; d_gene: TRBD1; CDR3nt: TGCAGCGTTGAAGTTAGGGGGGACAGGGGAATCGATGAGCAGTTCTTC; CDR3aa: CSVEVRGDRGIDEQFF
len: 13; v_gene: TRBV7-9; abundance: few; j_gene: TRBJ1-5; d_gene: .; CDR3nt: TGTGCCAGCAAGGACAGACCCAATCAGCCCCAGCATTTT; CDR3aa: CASKDRPNQPQHF
len: 13; v_gene: TRBV5-1; abundance: .; j_gene: TRBJ1-1; d_gene: TRBD1; CDR3nt: TGCGCCAGCAGCAGGGACAGGGCCACTGAAGCTTTCTTT; CDR3aa: CASSRDRATEAFF
len: 15; v_gene: TRBV28; abundance: .; j_gene: TRBJ2-7; d_gene: TRBD2; CDR3nt: TGTGCCAGCAGTAGGACTAGCGGAGGTGTTGTCGAGCAGTACTTC; CDR3aa: CASSRTSGGVVEQYF
len: 14; v_gene: TRBV27; abundance: .; j_gene: TRBJ2-4; d_gene: TRBD2; CDR3nt: TGTGCCAGCAGCGCGACTAGCGGGAGGCACATTCAGTACTTC; CDR3aa: CASSATSGRHIQYF
len: 16; v_gene: TRBV29-1; abundance: .; j_gene: TRBJ2-1; d_gene: TRBD2; CDR3nt: TGCAGCGTTGAAGGGTACGGGAGGACCTCCTACAATGAGCAGTTCTTC; CDR3aa: CSVEGYGRTSYNEQFF
len: 15; v_gene: TRBV30; abundance: .; j_gene: TRBJ2-7; d_gene: TRBD1; CDR3nt: TGTGCCTGGAGTGACCAGGCAGGGGGTCCCTACGAGCAGTACTTC; CDR3aa: CAWSDQAGGPYEQYF
len: 17; v_gene: TRBV29-1; abundance: .; j_gene: TRBJ2-1; d_gene: .; CDR3nt: TGCAGCGTTGAAGGGTGGTTGGCGGCCCAAAGCACCAATGAGCAGTTCTTC; CDR3aa: CSVEGWLAAQSTNEQFF
len: 14; v_gene: TRBV27; abundance: .; j_gene: TRBJ1-5; d_gene: .; CDR3nt: TGTGCCAGCAGTCTTGTTCCGGCGGGACAGCCCCAGCATTTT; CDR3aa: CASSLVPAGQPQHF
len: 14; v_gene: TRBV5-6; abundance: few; j_gene: TRBJ2-2; d_gene: .; CDR3nt: TGTGCCAGCAGCTTGGAGCCCACGGGCGGGGAGCTGTTTTTT; CDR3aa: CASSLEPTGGELFF
len: 15; v_gene: TRBV6-5; abundance: .; j_gene: TRBJ2-7; d_gene: .; CDR3nt: TGTGCCAGCAGTTCGGCCGGGGCAGGGCCCCACGAGCAGCACTTC; CDR3aa: CASSSAGAGPHEQHF
len: 12; v_gene: TRBV29-1; abundance: .; j_gene: TRBJ2-7; d_gene: .; CDR3nt: TGCAGCGTTGCGTCGGGACCCTACGAGCAGTACTTC; CDR3aa: CSVASGPYEQYF
len: 14; v_gene: TRBV7-2; abundance: few; j_gene: TRBJ2-1; d_gene: .; CDR3nt: TGTGCCAGCAGCCTCAGAGACCAACTAGTGTCGCTTCTCTTC; CDR3aa: CASSLRDQLVSLLF
len: 15; v_gene: TRBV6-5; abundance: few; j_gene: TRBJ2-7; d_gene: TRBD1; CDR3nt: TGTGCCAGCAGAAGGATGACAGGGAGCTCCTACGAGCAGTACTTC; CDR3aa: CASRRMTGSSYEQYF
len: 16; v_gene: TRBV7-6; abundance: .; j_gene: TRBJ2-3; d_gene: .; CDR3nt: TGTGCCAGCAGCTTAAGTTTTTCTAGTTCCACAGATACGCAGTATTTT; CDR3aa: CASSLSFSSSTDTQYF
len: 12; v_gene: TRBV19; abundance: few; j_gene: TRBJ1-5; d_gene: .; CDR3nt: TGTGCCACCCGTCAGGCAAATCAGCCCCAGCATTTT; CDR3aa: CATRQANQPQHF
len: 15; v_gene: TRBV5-4; abundance: .; j_gene: TRBJ2-3; d_gene: TRBD2; CDR3nt: TGTGCCAGCAGCTTGAGTAGCGGGAGTACAGATACGCAGTATTTT; CDR3aa: CASSLSSGSTDTQYF
len: 12; v_gene: TRBV5-1; abundance: .; j_gene: TRBJ1-2; d_gene: .; CDR3nt: TGCGCCAGCAGCAAAAGGAACTATGGCTACACCTTC; CDR3aa: CASSKRNYGYTF
len: 13; v_gene: TRBV11-1; abundance: .; j_gene: TRBJ2-7; d_gene: TRBD1; CDR3nt: TGTGCCAGCAGCAAGGGACAGGGTAACGAGCAGTACTTC; CDR3aa: CASSKGQGNEQYF
len: 11; v_gene: TRBV7-9; abundance: .; j_gene: TRBJ1-2; d_gene: .; CDR3nt: TGTGCCAGCAGCTTTGAGGGTGGCTACACCTTC; CDR3aa: CASSFEGGYTF
len: 16; v_gene: TRBV11-2; abundance: .; j_gene: TRBJ2-5; d_gene: TRBD2; CDR3nt: TGTGCCAGCAGTCGACTAGCGGGAGTGTGGTTGGAGACCCAGTACTTC; CDR3aa: CASSRLAGVWLETQYF
len: 16; v_gene: TRBV29-1; abundance: .; j_gene: TRBJ1-1; d_gene: .; CDR3nt: TGCAGCCTCCAAGGGGGGGTTACGGGTAGGAACACTGAAGCTTTCTTT; CDR3aa: CSLQGGVTGRNTEAFF
len: 13; v_gene: TRBV27; abundance: few; j_gene: TRBJ2-3; d_gene: .; CDR3nt: TGTGCCAGCAGTTTGAGCAGCACAGATACGCAGTATTTT; CDR3aa: CASSLSSTDTQYF
len: 14; v_gene: TRBV5-1; abundance: .; j_gene: TRBJ2-7; d_gene: .; CDR3nt: TGCGCCAGCAGCCCGGGACCAGAAGCCTACGAGCAGTACTTC; CDR3aa: CASSPGPEAYEQYF
len: 11; v_gene: TRBV2; abundance: .; j_gene: TRBJ2-1; d_gene: .; CDR3nt: TGTGCCAGCAGTGGCTCCGTTGAGCAGTTCTTC; CDR3aa: CASSGSVEQFF
len: 15; v_gene: TRBV11-1; abundance: .; j_gene: TRBJ2-5; d_gene: TRBD1; CDR3nt: TGTGCCAGCAGCCTTTCGACAGGGGGGCAAGAGACCCAGTACTTC; CDR3aa: CASSLSTGGQETQYF
len: 15; v_gene: TRBV9; abundance: few; j_gene: TRBJ1-2; d_gene: .; CDR3nt: TGTGCCAGCAGCGCCCGTAAAACAGGGTCCGATGGCTACACCTTC; CDR3aa: CASSARKTGSDGYTF
len: 14; v_gene: TRBV27; abundance: few; j_gene: TRBJ2-7; d_gene: .; CDR3nt: TGTGCCAGCAGCCTCGCTCCTCTTCCCTACGAGCAGTACTTC; CDR3aa: CASSLAPLPYEQYF
len: 15; v_gene: TRBV5-6; abundance: few; j_gene: TRBJ2-5; d_gene: .; CDR3nt: TGTGCCAGCAGCTTGTCGGGGACCACTAAAGAGACCCAGTACTTC; CDR3aa: CASSLSGTTKETQYF